Listed below are T cell receptor beta chains from one sample, sequenced in a study of molecular identifiers for immune sequencing clone quantification. Each CDR3 protein is one row after TCRdb ran MiXCR on the PCR reads. The repertoire holds approximately 550,000 distinct CDR3 sequences, with roughly 24% as singletons. The sample taken for sequencing was naive CD8+ T cells from blood, with Jurkat cell RNA spiked in. The receptors shown here come from a human donor in good health. Some libraries in this study had Jurkat cell RNA spiked in. Each CDR3 is given with its conserved first and last residue. Each record gives: D gene, clone size, CDR3 length, V gene, J gene, CDR3 DNA, CDR3 protein. The D gene is left open where the match is weak. Clone sizes are given selectively: once, few, many, or a class where the clone is expanded.

d_call: -; clone_size: few; cdr3_length: 15; v_call: TRBV12-3/TRBV12-4; j_call: TRBJ2-7; cdr3_nt: TGTGCCAGCAGGGGGGGTATCGGTGGGACCTACGAGCAGTACTTC; cdr3_aa: CASRGGIGGTYEQYF
d_call: TRBD2; clone_size: many; cdr3_length: 20; v_call: TRBV4-1; j_call: TRBJ2-5; cdr3_nt: TGCGCCAGCAGCCAAGATCTAACCGAACCGGGACTAGCGGCCCAAGAGACCCAGTACTTC; cdr3_aa: CASSQDLTEPGLAAQETQYF
d_call: -; clone_size: -; cdr3_length: 15; v_call: TRBV3-1; j_call: TRBJ2-7; cdr3_nt: TGTGCCAGCAGCCAAGAATTGGGCGGGCCCTACGAGCAGTACTTC; cdr3_aa: CASSQELGGPYEQYF
d_call: -; clone_size: -; cdr3_length: 15; v_call: TRBV19; j_call: TRBJ2-1; cdr3_nt: TGTGCCAGTAGTATGGAGGGAGTTTCGTACAATGAGCAGTTCTTC; cdr3_aa: CASSMEGVSYNEQFF
d_call: TRBD2; clone_size: -; cdr3_length: 14; v_call: TRBV5-1; j_call: TRBJ2-7; cdr3_nt: TGCGCCAGCCGACTAGCGGGGAAGGGCTACGAGCGGTACTTC; cdr3_aa: CASRLAGKGYERYF
d_call: TRBD1; clone_size: many; cdr3_length: 14; v_call: TRBV12-3/TRBV12-4; j_call: TRBJ2-7; cdr3_nt: TGTGCCAGCAGTGGGGACAGGACCACCTACGAGCAGTACTTC; cdr3_aa: CASSGDRTTYEQYF
d_call: TRBD1; clone_size: few; cdr3_length: 14; v_call: TRBV6-1; j_call: TRBJ2-7; cdr3_nt: TGTGCCAGCAGTGAAAGCCCCGGGACAGACGAGCAGTACTTC; cdr3_aa: CASSESPGTDEQYF
d_call: -; clone_size: few; cdr3_length: 14; v_call: TRBV12-3/TRBV12-4; j_call: TRBJ2-3; cdr3_nt: TGTGCCAGCAGTCGTTCCCTAGTTGCAGATACGCAGTATTTT; cdr3_aa: CASSRSLVADTQYF
d_call: TRBD1; clone_size: -; cdr3_length: 16; v_call: TRBV2; j_call: TRBJ2-5; cdr3_nt: TGTGCCAGCAGTGAAAAGTGGCAGGGGGACCGAGAGACCCAGTACTTC; cdr3_aa: CASSEKWQGDRETQYF
d_call: -; clone_size: -; cdr3_length: 16; v_call: TRBV11-2; j_call: TRBJ2-2; cdr3_nt: TGTGCCAGCAGCCAAGATTTTAGGACGAACACCGGGGAGCTGTTTTTT; cdr3_aa: CASSQDFRTNTGELFF
d_call: -; clone_size: -; cdr3_length: 18; v_call: TRBV18; j_call: TRBJ2-3; cdr3_nt: TGTGCCAGCTCACTCCGAAGGAACCGGGACGTATACACAGATACGCAGTATTTT; cdr3_aa: CASSLRRNRDVYTDTQYF
d_call: TRBD2; clone_size: once; cdr3_length: 16; v_call: TRBV5-1; j_call: TRBJ2-1; cdr3_nt: TGCGCCAGCAGCTTGGAGGCTAGCGGGACCTACAATGAGCAGTTCTTC; cdr3_aa: CASSLEASGTYNEQFF
d_call: -; clone_size: few; cdr3_length: 16; v_call: TRBV4-3; j_call: TRBJ1-5; cdr3_nt: TGCGCCAGCAGCCAAGTTCTAGGTGGGGGAAATCAGCCCCAGCATTTT; cdr3_aa: CASSQVLGGGNQPQHF
d_call: -; clone_size: few; cdr3_length: 14; v_call: TRBV6-1; j_call: TRBJ1-2; cdr3_nt: TGTGCCAGCAGTGAACTGTCATCAAACTATGGCTACACCTTC; cdr3_aa: CASSELSSNYGYTF
d_call: -; clone_size: -; cdr3_length: 12; v_call: TRBV7-6; j_call: TRBJ2-5; cdr3_nt: TGTGCCAGCAGCTTAATGTACGGGACCCAGTACTTC; cdr3_aa: CASSLMYGTQYF
d_call: TRBD2; clone_size: few; cdr3_length: 16; v_call: TRBV6-5; j_call: TRBJ2-7; cdr3_nt: TGTGCCAGCAGTTACTCCCGACTAGCGGGGGCGGGTGAGCAGTACTTC; cdr3_aa: CASSYSRLAGAGEQYF
d_call: TRBD2; clone_size: many; cdr3_length: 14; v_call: TRBV28; j_call: TRBJ2-3; cdr3_nt: TGTGCCACACGACTAGCGGGAGAGGCAGATACGCAGTATTTT; cdr3_aa: CATRLAGEADTQYF
d_call: TRBD2; clone_size: many; cdr3_length: 14; v_call: TRBV20-1; j_call: TRBJ2-7; cdr3_nt: TGCAGTGCTAGAGTTCCAGCGGGGACCTACGAGCAGTACTTC; cdr3_aa: CSARVPAGTYEQYF
d_call: -; clone_size: -; cdr3_length: 15; v_call: TRBV5-3; j_call: TRBJ2-5; cdr3_nt: TGTGCCAGCAGCTTGCGTACTAGCATAGAAGAGACCCAGTACTTC; cdr3_aa: CASSLRTSIEETQYF
d_call: TRBD2; clone_size: few; cdr3_length: 15; v_call: TRBV6-5; j_call: TRBJ2-5; cdr3_nt: TGTGCCAGCAGTTACGAGGCTAGCGGGCAAGAGACCCAGTACTTC; cdr3_aa: CASSYEASGQETQYF
d_call: -; clone_size: few; cdr3_length: 13; v_call: TRBV5-6; j_call: TRBJ2-3; cdr3_nt: TGTGCCAGCAGACCCAGGGTCTTGGATACGCAGTATTTT; cdr3_aa: CASRPRVLDTQYF
d_call: -; clone_size: few; cdr3_length: 14; v_call: TRBV5-5; j_call: TRBJ1-5; cdr3_nt: TGTGCCAGCAGCTTGCGACAGAACAATCAGCCCCAGCATTTT; cdr3_aa: CASSLRQNNQPQHF
d_call: -; clone_size: many; cdr3_length: 16; v_call: TRBV4-1; j_call: TRBJ1-5; cdr3_nt: TGCGCCAGCAGCCAAGAGGAGGTTATTAGCAATCAGCCCCAGCATTTT; cdr3_aa: CASSQEEVISNQPQHF
d_call: -; clone_size: -; cdr3_length: 14; v_call: TRBV7-9; j_call: TRBJ2-7; cdr3_nt: TGTGCCAGCCGAACGATAAGCGGTCGGTACGAGCAGTACTTC; cdr3_aa: CASRTISGRYEQYF
d_call: -; clone_size: -; cdr3_length: 15; v_call: TRBV19; j_call: TRBJ1-2; cdr3_nt: TGTGCCAGTACCGTCGTTGGAGGGGTAGACTATGGCTACACCTTC; cdr3_aa: CASTVVGGVDYGYTF
d_call: -; clone_size: many; cdr3_length: 15; v_call: TRBV7-9; j_call: TRBJ1-1; cdr3_nt: TGTGCCAGCAGCTTAGCCCGACAGTTGAACACTGAAGCTTTCTTT; cdr3_aa: CASSLARQLNTEAFF
d_call: -; clone_size: many; cdr3_length: 16; v_call: TRBV15; j_call: TRBJ1-1; cdr3_nt: TGTGCCACCAGCATCGGGTTAAGGAGATTGAACACTGAAGCTTTCTTT; cdr3_aa: CATSIGLRRLNTEAFF
d_call: -; clone_size: -; cdr3_length: 14; v_call: TRBV27; j_call: TRBJ2-1; cdr3_nt: TGTGCCAGCAGTTTATCGATATCCTACAATGAGCAGTTCTTC; cdr3_aa: CASSLSISYNEQFF
d_call: -; clone_size: -; cdr3_length: 15; v_call: TRBV7-9; j_call: TRBJ2-7; cdr3_nt: TGTGCCAGCAGCTTAGCGACGGGGAGCATTTACGAGCAGTACTTC; cdr3_aa: CASSLATGSIYEQYF
d_call: TRBD2; clone_size: many; cdr3_length: 16; v_call: TRBV20-1; j_call: TRBJ2-7; cdr3_nt: TGCAGTGCGGTCGACAGGGCCCAGCTAGCGGGAGAAGAGCAGTACTTC; cdr3_aa: CSAVDRAQLAGEEQYF
d_call: -; clone_size: many; cdr3_length: 13; v_call: TRBV11-2; j_call: TRBJ2-7; cdr3_nt: TGTGCCAGCAGCCCCCGCGGGCGCTACGAGCAGTACTTC; cdr3_aa: CASSPRGRYEQYF
d_call: -; clone_size: once; cdr3_length: 15; v_call: TRBV27; j_call: TRBJ2-7; cdr3_nt: TGTGCCAGCAGTTTATCAGGGGCGAACACTTACGAGCAGTACTTC; cdr3_aa: CASSLSGANTYEQYF
d_call: -; clone_size: few; cdr3_length: 15; v_call: TRBV19; j_call: TRBJ2-7; cdr3_nt: TGTGCCAGTAGTATAGGGGTCGGGCTCTCCTACGAGCAGTGCTTC; cdr3_aa: CASSIGVGLSYEQCF
d_call: -; clone_size: many; cdr3_length: 15; v_call: TRBV4-3; j_call: TRBJ1-1; cdr3_nt: TGCGCCAGCAGCCAAGACGGCGGAGAGAACACTGAAGCTTTCTTT; cdr3_aa: CASSQDGGENTEAFF
d_call: TRBD1; clone_size: few; cdr3_length: 11; v_call: TRBV29-1; j_call: TRBJ1-2; cdr3_nt: TGCAGCGTTGCGACAGGGCACGGCTACACCTTC; cdr3_aa: CSVATGHGYTF
d_call: -; clone_size: many; cdr3_length: 12; v_call: TRBV5-5; j_call: TRBJ1-6; cdr3_nt: TGTGCCAGCAGTATCGACGATGCGCCCCTCCACTTT; cdr3_aa: CASSIDDAPLHF
d_call: -; clone_size: few; cdr3_length: 22; v_call: TRBV28; j_call: TRBJ2-5; cdr3_nt: TGTGCCAGCAGCTTGGGAGGGGGGCAGAAAAAGCTCTGGTTTGGGTACCAAGAGACCCAGTACTTC; cdr3_aa: CASSLGGGQKKLWFGYQETQYF
d_call: -; clone_size: -; cdr3_length: 14; v_call: TRBV20-1; j_call: TRBJ1-3; cdr3_nt: TGCAGTGTAGTCAGGATCCTCTCTGGAAACACCATATATTTT; cdr3_aa: CSVVRILSGNTIYF
d_call: TRBD1; clone_size: few; cdr3_length: 14; v_call: TRBV9; j_call: TRBJ1-1; cdr3_nt: TGTGCCAGCAGCCCCTACAGGGGGCTGACTGAAGCTTTCTTT; cdr3_aa: CASSPYRGLTEAFF
d_call: TRBD1; clone_size: many; cdr3_length: 14; v_call: TRBV2; j_call: TRBJ2-3; cdr3_nt: TGTGCCAGCAGTGAAAGGGGGCTATTAGATACGCAGTATTTT; cdr3_aa: CASSERGLLDTQYF
d_call: -; clone_size: -; cdr3_length: 15; v_call: TRBV20-1; j_call: TRBJ2-3; cdr3_nt: TGCAGTGCTCAAACCCGGGACTTCGGTACAGATACGCAGTATTTT; cdr3_aa: CSAQTRDFGTDTQYF
d_call: -; clone_size: -; cdr3_length: 12; v_call: TRBV29-1; j_call: TRBJ2-7; cdr3_nt: TGCAGCGTTGCTGGCAGCACCTACGAGCAGTACTTC; cdr3_aa: CSVAGSTYEQYF
d_call: -; clone_size: few; cdr3_length: 14; v_call: TRBV9; j_call: TRBJ2-3; cdr3_nt: TGTGCCAGCAGCCGGGGGACCGCTCCAGATACGCAGTATTTT; cdr3_aa: CASSRGTAPDTQYF